Included here is one T cell receptor (beta chain) sequence, with context. This CDR3 has 14 residues. Per germline, CDR1 SGHNT and CDR2 YYREEE (reference sequence). Between the trimmed V and J ends, which lost 3 bases and 8 bases, there was a span of 17 bases. The entry originates in a study of blood T cell repertoires in COVID-19. Study as a whole: T cells, B-cell-depleted T cells, or PBMCs provided the cDNA or gDNA that served as material.

Sequencing used immunoSEQ multiplex PCR; TCRdb keeps in-frame clones, though not all of them. The sample has a few hundred thousand clones, about 85% seen once. Participants were aged roughly 18 to 90 years, lived in about two dozen US areas, and enrolled virtually. Categorization into cohorts depended on clinical history that participants reported. Sequenced input: PBMCs or T cells enriched from blood (not recorded which). The clonotype was recovered from a woman aged 50 to 60 who had been exposed to COVID-19. The genes are TRBV5-4 and TRBJ1-2; possible D gene TRBD1, 6 bases. The CDR3 spells CASSSLQGLGGYTF. CDR3 nucleotides: TGTGCCAGCAGCTCCTTACAGGGTTTAGGGGGCTACACCTTC.